A selection of T cell receptor beta chains follows, all from one sample in a study of tumor-infiltrating lymphocytes in oesophageal squamous cell carcinoma. One entry per CDR3 protein results from TCRdb running MiXCR on the PCR reads. The data hold 15,000 to 20,000 distinct CDR3 sequences, with 40% to 45% observed a single time. What was sequenced was normal esophageal tissue next to the tumor. The source is a male donor with esophageal squamous cell carcinoma. Both conserved end residues are part of each CDR3. D genes are given only for firm matches. Expanded clones are given a class, and other clones once, few, many or no size at all.

j_gene | v_gene | abundance | d_gene | CDR3nt | CDR3aa
TRBJ2-1 | TRBV7-3 | - | TRBD1 | TGTGCCAGCAGCGAAACAGGGGGCTCCTACAATGAGCAGTTCTTC | CASSETGGSYNEQFF
TRBJ2-1 | TRBV27 | - | TRBD1 | TGTGCCAGCAGGAACAGGGGGCTAGCGGTCAATGAGCAGTTCTTC | CASRNRGLAVNEQFF
TRBJ2-1 | TRBV3-1 | - | - | TGTGCCAGCAGCCAAGATATGGCCCGGTCTAGGGGGAAATACAATGAGCAGTTCTTC | CASSQDMARSRGKYNEQFF
TRBJ2-7 | TRBV28 | few | - | TGTGCCAGCAGTTCCTCAGGGGGGCCTACCTACGAGCAGTACTTC | CASSSSGGPTYEQYF
TRBJ2-7 | TRBV7-2 | medium-sized | TRBD2 | TGTGCCAGCAGCCCCATGGCGGGAGGGCCGCTCGAGCAGTACTTC | CASSPMAGGPLEQYF
TRBJ2-5 | TRBV7-6 | - | TRBD2 | TGTGCCAGCAGGCGGGGGGGTGAGACCCAGTACTTC | CASRRGGETQYF
TRBJ2-1 | TRBV28 | once | TRBD1 | TGTGCCAGCAGCTCGCAGGGGGCAGGCGGCAATGAGCAGTTCTTC | CASSSQGAGGNEQFF
TRBJ1-1 | TRBV28 | many | - | TGTGCCAGCAGTCTCCGGCCCTTTAGTAGGCCTGAAGCTTTCTTT | CASSLRPFSRPEAFF
TRBJ2-3 | TRBV3-1 | - | TRBD2 | TGTGCCAGCAGCCCTAGCGGGGGGAGAGGTGATACGCAGTATTTT | CASSPSGGRGDTQYF
TRBJ2-7 | TRBV7-2 | once | - | TGTGCCAGCAGCTTAGCCAGGGAGTTCTACGAGCAGTACTTC | CASSLAREFYEQYF
TRBJ2-3 | TRBV7-9 | - | - | TGTGCCAGCAGCCCCGGGCGTATGAGCGGCACAGATACGCAGTATTTT | CASSPGRMSGTDTQYF
TRBJ2-7 | TRBV28 | many | TRBD2 | TGTGCCAGCAGGGGGACTAGCGGGAGTTTCTACGAGCAGTACTTC | CASRGTSGSFYEQYF
TRBJ2-5 | TRBV11-2 | - | - | TGTGCCAGCAGCCCCATCGGGGAAGGGAGTCTGGAGACCCAGTACTTC | CASSPIGEGSLETQYF
TRBJ2-5 | TRBV7-9 | - | - | TGTGCCAGCAGCTTAACAGAAGCGAAGACCCAGTACTTC | CASSLTEAKTQYF